The T cell receptor (beta chain) described here comes from a study of Graves' ophthalmopathy and Graves' hyperthyroidism. Whole-study findings and limits: Blood contained most expanded thyroid clonotypes exceeding 0.001 frequency.

This CDR3 is built from 16 residues. CDR1 is MNHEY, CDR2 SVGAGI, per germline. V trimming: 2 bases; J trimming: 6 bases; junction bases outside the gene matches: 9. As the template, RNA transcripts were used to amplify TCR beta CDR3 regions. Following a first-round RT-PCR that used HTBI primers, a second-round multiplex PCR was carried out. TCRdb processed the multiplex PCR reads anew with MiXCR; each CDR3 protein has one entry. The table records some 150,000 distinct CDR3 sequences, under 45% of them present only once. The sample holds many counts of this clonotype. Its antigen is unknown. This chain links TRBV6-5 with TRBJ1-2; 10 bases map to TRBD1. The specimen sequenced was peripheral blood. This clonotype originated in a young man with Graves' ophthalmopathy. The CDR3 loop reads CASSYEVTGGADGYTF. CDR3 in DNA: TGTGCCAGCAGTTACGAGGTGACAGGGGGCGCAGATGGCTACACCTTC.